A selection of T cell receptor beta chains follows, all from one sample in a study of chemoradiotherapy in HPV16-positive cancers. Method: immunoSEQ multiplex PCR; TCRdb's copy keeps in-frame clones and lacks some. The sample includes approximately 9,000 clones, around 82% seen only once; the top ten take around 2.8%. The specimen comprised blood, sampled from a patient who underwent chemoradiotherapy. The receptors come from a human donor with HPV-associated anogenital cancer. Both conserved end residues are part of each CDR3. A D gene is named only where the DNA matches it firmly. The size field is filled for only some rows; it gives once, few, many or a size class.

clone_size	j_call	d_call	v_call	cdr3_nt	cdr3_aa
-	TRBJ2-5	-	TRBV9	TGTGCCAGCGGGGAGGAGGGAGAGACCCAGTACTTC	CASGEEGETQYF
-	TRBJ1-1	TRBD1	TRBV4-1	TGCGCCAGCAGCCATCCTTCGGACAGGGGGCTGCGCGACACTGAAGCTTTCTTT	CASSHPSDRGLRDTEAFF
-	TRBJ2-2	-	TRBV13	TGTGCCAGCAGCGATCGAGGGGGGACCGGGGAGCTGTTTTTT	CASSDRGGTGELFF
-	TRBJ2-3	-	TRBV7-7	TGTGCTAGCAGCTTAGGGCAGGGAGATACGCAGTATTTT	CASSLGQGDTQYF
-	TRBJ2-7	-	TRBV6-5	TGTGCCAGCAGATCGACCTCCTACGAGCAGTACTTC	CASRSTSYEQYF
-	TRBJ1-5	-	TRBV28	TGTGCCAGCGCGCAGGGGACCCACAATCAGCCCCAGCATTTT	CASAQGTHNQPQHF
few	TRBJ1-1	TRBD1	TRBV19	TGTGCCAGTAGCAGACAGGGGGACACTGAAGCTTTCTTT	CASSRQGDTEAFF
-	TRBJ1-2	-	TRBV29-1	TGCAGCGTTGAAGGGTGGCAGGGGAATGGCTACACCTTC	CSVEGWQGNGYTF
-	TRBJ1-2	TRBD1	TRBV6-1	TGTGCCAGCAGTGAATGGACAGGAGCTAACTATGGCTACACCTTC	CASSEWTGANYGYTF
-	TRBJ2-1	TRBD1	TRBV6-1	TGTGCCAGCAGTGAAGCGGGGGACAGGGGGAATGAGCAGTTCTTC	CASSEAGDRGNEQFF